Listed below are T cell receptor beta chains from one sample, sequenced in a study of T-cell memory formation after mild COVID-19. One entry per CDR3 protein results from TCRdb running MiXCR on the 5' RACE reads. The data hold about 470,000 distinct CDR3 sequences, with roughly 23% observed a single time. The sequencing sample was made of PBMCs or a T cell subset sorted from them (not recorded which). Receptors originate from an adult woman who had mild COVID-19 (a few samples of this study predate the infection). Cell type and time point are not known. CDR3s include the opening cysteine and the closing phenylalanine or tryptophan. The D gene is left open where the match is weak. A clone size is listed for some rows: how often the clone was seen (once, few, many), or a class if it is expanded.

NA,NA,TRBJ2-7,15,TRBV27,CASSLSRRGSYEQYF,TGTGCCAGCAGTTTATCGCGGCGGGGATCCTACGAGCAGTACTTC
TRBD2,few,TRBJ2-7,16,TRBV7-2,CASSLEGAGIATEQYF,TGTGCCAGCAGCTTAGAGGGAGCGGGAATTGCTACCGAGCAGTACTTC
TRBD1,many,TRBJ2-1,14,TRBV7-9,CASSSSGQGTEQFF,TGTGCCAGCAGCTCCTCGGGACAGGGTACTGAGCAGTTCTTC
NA,once,TRBJ1-6,14,TRBV4-2,CASSQGLENSPLHF,TGTGCCAGCAGCCAAGGGTTAGAGAATTCACCCCTCCACTTT
NA,few,TRBJ1-5,13,TRBV30,CAWSEGSNQPQHF,TGTGCCTGGAGTGAGGGCAGCAATCAGCCCCAGCATTTT
NA,few,TRBJ2-7,15,TRBV15,CATSDPGALSYEQYF,TGTGCCACCAGCGACCCCGGGGCCCTGTCCTACGAGCAGTACTTC
TRBD1,NA,TRBJ1-4,17,TRBV7-6,CASSRHGQGGGTEKLFF,TGTGCCAGCAGCAGACACGGACAGGGCGGAGGAACTGAAAAACTGTTTTTT
TRBD1,few,TRBJ1-2,15,TRBV20-1,CSARDPNRGNYGYTF,TGCAGTGCTAGAGATCCCAACAGGGGAAACTATGGCTACACCTTC
NA,NA,TRBJ2-6,16,TRBV5-5,CASSLNSGSGANVLTF,TGTGCCAGCAGCTTGAATTCAGGGTCCGGGGCCAACGTCCTGACTTTC
TRBD1,many,TRBJ2-7,15,TRBV7-2,CASSPGTGGIYEQYF,TGTGCCAGCAGCCCCGGGACAGGGGGCATCTACGAGCAGTACTTC
NA,NA,TRBJ1-1,15,TRBV5-1,CASRAGDNLNTEAFF,TGCGCCAGCAGAGCGGGGGACAATCTGAACACTGAAGCTTTCTTT
NA,NA,TRBJ2-7,12,TRBV11-3,CASSSRNYEQYF,TGTGCCAGCAGCTCGAGGAACTACGAGCAGTACTTC
NA,NA,TRBJ2-5,13,TRBV19,CASSAVIQETQYF,TGTGCCAGTAGTGCCGTCATCCAAGAGACCCAGTACTTC
TRBD1,few,TRBJ1-2,15,TRBV6-2/TRBV6-3,CASSWNNRGDYGYTF,TGTGCCAGCAGTTGGAACAACAGGGGGGACTATGGCTACACCTTC
TRBD1,NA,TRBJ2-5,17,TRBV3-1,CASSQVGTWTGQETQYF,TGTGCCAGCAGCCAAGTAGGAACCTGGACAGGGCAGGAGACCCAGTACTTC
NA,once,TRBJ1-4,18,TRBV4-1,CASSQVARPPATNEKLFF,TGCGCCAGCAGCCAAGTGGCGAGACCACCAGCAACTAATGAAAAACTGTTTTTT